The 10 T cell receptor beta chains listed next were all sequenced from one sample in a study of T cell repertoires in cytomegalovirus infection. MiXCR was run by TCRdb on the reads, yielding one entry per CDR3 protein. The sample lists 200,000 to 250,000 distinct CDR3 sequences, 20% to 25% occurring once. Sequencing used CD8+ T cells from PBMCs. The receptors stem from a human donor in good health (CMV status not recorded). Some clones in this sample may be carry-over from other donors' samples.

This clonotype was observed a handful of times. The rearrangement links TRBV7-9 to TRBJ2-2; D unclear. The CDR3 has 15 amino acids. V was shortened by 0 bases and J by 1 base, with 6 bases between the two germline ends. Germline CDR1 SEHNR, CDR2 FQNEAQ (reference sequence). CDR3 loop: CASSLAGKNTGELFF. The CDR3 DNA is TGTGCCAGCAGCTTAGCGGGAAAGAACACCGGGGAGCTGTTTTTT.

Concerning this clonotype: A junction end diverges from the germline sequence, so it may reflect a read error. The CDR3: CASSLARTDIF. The CDR3 DNA sequence: TGTGCCAGCAGCCTAGCGAGGACGGATATCTTC. V is TRBV2 and J is TRBJ2-5; the D gene is possibly TRBD2 (6 bases). The CDR3 extends over 11 amino acids. Germline V gene data show CDR1 as SNHLY and CDR2 as FYNNEI. Combining the CDR3 with reference TRBV2 and TRBJ2-5 gives the whole variable domain EPEVTQTPSHQVTQMGQEVILRCVPISNHLYFYWYRQILGQKVEFLVSFYNNEISEKSEIFDDQFSVERPDGSNFTLKIRSTKLEDSAMYFCASSLARTDIFGPGTRLLVL.

This clonotype was recorded a few times. The chain joins TRBV27 to TRBJ1-5; tentative D call: TRBD1 (6 bases). CDR3 length: 15 residues. Germline V CDR1 and CDR2: MNHEY, SMNVEV (reference sequence). The germline V and J ends were trimmed by 2 bases and 6 bases, with 14 bases remaining between them. In DNA, the CDR3 is TGTGCCAGCAGTTTAGGTGGGGGGGGCTTTCAGCCCCAGCATTTT. It yields the protein CASSLGGGGFQPQHF.

This sequence joins TRBV28 and TRBJ2-1; 11 bases map to TRBD1. Unmatched junction bases numbered 9, after V lost 1 base and J lost 7 bases. The length of the CDR3 is 17 residues. Germline V gene data show CDR1 as MDHEN and CDR2 as SYDVKM. In DNA, the CDR3 is TGTGCCAGCAGTTTATACCCCCGGACAGGGGGCATTAATGAGCAGTTCTTC. The encoded protein is CASSLYPRTGGINEQFF.

This chain links TRBV7-3 with TRBJ2-2, with D maybe TRBD1 (6 bases). V gave up 7 bases and J gave up 1 base, with 10 bases separating them. The CDR3 contains 14 residues. The germline V gene has CDR1 SGHTA and CDR2 FQGTGA. CDR3 DNA sequence: TGTGCCAGCACGACAGGCCTGAACACCGGGGAGCTGTTTTTT. This sequence encodes CASTTGLNTGELFF.

This clonotype was picked up many times. The rearrangement joins TRBV7-8 to TRBJ2-2, with D perhaps matching TRBD1 (6 bases). CDR1 and CDR2 (germline): SGHVS, FQNEAQ. The CDR3 is 18 amino acids. The V gene lost 1 base and the J gene lost 5 bases, with 20 bases spanning the gap. As DNA, the CDR3 is TGTGCCAGCAGCTTAGAAATGGGGGCAGTTGGGGGAACCGGGGAGCTGTTTTTT. It encodes CASSLEMGAVGGTGELFF.

This clonotype was counted once. The gene calls are TRBV2 and TRBJ1-1; D may be TRBD1 (6 bases). Between the trimmed V and J ends, which lost 3 bases and 10 bases, there was a span of 21 bases. CDR1 and CDR2 (germline): SNHLY, FYNNEI. The CDR3 has 15 amino acids. The CDR3 spells CASSDPGVEVRGAFF. DNA of the CDR3: TGTGCCAGCAGTGATCCAGGGGTGGAGGTAAGAGGAGCTTTCTTT.

The chain joins TRBV7-3 to TRBJ1-1; D gene ambiguous. CDR1 SGHTA and CDR2 FQGTGA come from the germline V gene. Trimming took off 1 base at V and 3 bases at J, with 12 bases between the two ends. This CDR3 spans 15 amino acids. Here the CDR3 DNA reads TGTGCCAGCAGCTTAAATCCCGGGCCGGACACTGAAGCTTTCTTT. Translation gives CASSLNPGPDTEAFF.

This sequence joins TRBV7-9 and TRBJ1-1; D call uncertain. Trimming stripped 6 bases from V and 6 bases from J, with 8 bases between. Germline CDR1 SEHNR, CDR2 FQNEAQ (reference sequence). CDR3 length: 11 residues. The CDR3 sequence is CASRQFSEAFF. Here the CDR3 DNA reads TGTGCCAGCAGGCAGTTCTCTGAAGCTTTCTTT.

The genes are TRBV7-6 and TRBJ1-2; 7 bases match TRBD1. Germline V gives CDR1 SGHVS, CDR2 FNYEAQ. The trim removed 6 bases at V and 0 bases at J, leaving 1 base unmatched. This CDR3 has 13 residues. CDR3 amino acids: CASSGTANYGYTF. The DNA of the CDR3 is TGTGCCAGCAGTGGGACAGCTAACTATGGCTACACCTTC.